This is a list of T cell receptor beta chains from one sample in a study of beta chain features in type 1 diabetes. Libraries were prepared by immunoSEQ multiplex PCR; TCRdb keeps only in-frame clonotypes and omits some of them. The sample includes about 160,000 clones, 7.5% to 8.5% of them seen just once. The sample was central memory CD4+ T cells from blood. These receptors all come from a man between 18 and 35 years old with type 1 diabetes. The CDR3 runs from the conserved cysteine through the conserved F or W. Fields, in order: clone size, V gene, J gene, D gene, CDR3 protein, CDR3 DNA. The D gene is left open where the match is weak. Where a row states a size, it is once, few, many or the class of an expanded clone; other rows omit it.

few	TRBV18	TRBJ1-2	.	CASSPLGGGYTF	TGTGCCAGCTCACCACTTGGCGGAGGCTACACCTTC
.	TRBV18	TRBJ2-2	TRBD2	CASSPGAGDTGELFF	TGTGCCAGCTCACCAGGAGCGGGGGACACCGGGGAGCTGTTTTTT
few	TRBV7-9	TRBJ2-1	TRBD1	CASSPRQGVNEQFF	TGTGCCAGCAGCCCTCGACAGGGGGTCAATGAGCAGTTCTTC
.	TRBV7-2	TRBJ1-1	.	CASTSGRLNTEAFF	TGTGCCAGCACCTCAGGGAGGTTGAACACTGAAGCTTTCTTT
few	TRBV2	TRBJ2-5	.	CASNSGQETQYF	TGTGCCAGCAATTCAGGCCAAGAGACCCAGTACTTC
few	TRBV30	TRBJ1-2	.	CAWIPTMGGGYTF	TGTGCCTGGATCCCAACTATGGGGGGAGGCTACACCTTC
few	TRBV9	TRBJ2-7	TRBD2	CASSSGRNYEQYF	TGTGCCAGCAGCAGCGGGAGGAACTACGAGCAGTACTTC
few	TRBV30	TRBJ2-3	TRBD2	CAWARGGGTDTQYF	TGTGCCTGGGCGCGGGGGGGCGGCACAGATACGCAGTATTTT
few	TRBV28	TRBJ2-7	TRBD2	CASSLRAGGPYEQYF	TGTGCCAGCAGTTTAAGGGCGGGAGGTCCCTACGAGCAGTACTTC
.	TRBV11-2	TRBJ2-1	TRBD2	CASSYYLGRGDEQFF	TGTGCCAGCAGCTATTACCTTGGCCGGGGGGATGAGCAGTTCTTC
few	TRBV7-2	TRBJ1-5	.	CASSLYGNQPQHF	TGTGCCAGCAGCTTGTACGGGAATCAGCCCCAGCATTTT
few	TRBV6-6	TRBJ2-2	.	CASSYETGIGELFF	TGTGCCAGCAGTTACGAGACAGGAATCGGGGAGCTGTTTTTT
few	TRBV30	TRBJ1-3	TRBD1	CAWSVGGGEDTIYF	TGTGCCTGGAGTGTCGGAGGGGGCGAGGACACCATATATTTT
.	TRBV20-1	TRBJ2-7	.	CSAQQGDEQYF	TGCAGTGCGCAACAGGGTGACGAGCAGTACTTC
few	TRBV18	TRBJ2-3	TRBD1	CASSPTTGGGTDTQYF	TGTGCCAGCTCACCTACTACAGGGGGCGGAACAGATACGCAGTATTTT
few	TRBV30	TRBJ1-1	.	CAWRRGGNTEAFF	TGTGCCTGGAGGAGAGGGGGAAACACTGAAGCTTTCTTT
.	TRBV5-4	TRBJ1-1	.	CASSLDMNTEAFF	TGTGCCAGCAGCCTTGACATGAACACTGAAGCTTTCTTT
few	TRBV5-6	TRBJ2-1	.	CASIRGPNNEQFF	TGTGCCAGCATCCGCGGCCCAAACAATGAGCAGTTCTTC
.	TRBV29-1	TRBJ2-3	TRBD2	CSAHLRARGSTDTQYF	TGCAGCGCCCATCTCCGGGCGCGGGGGAGCACAGATACGCAGTATTTT
few	TRBV7-9	TRBJ1-3	.	CASSLAVANTIYF	TGTGCCAGCAGTTTGGCGGTGGCAAACACCATATATTTT
.	TRBV2	TRBJ1-2	.	CASERGPAGGYTF	TGTGCCAGCGAAAGGGGACCAGCGGGAGGCTACACCTTC
.	TRBV20-1	TRBJ2-1	.	CSAPRGNEQFF	TGCAGTGCTCCAAGGGGCAATGAGCAGTTCTTC
few	TRBV30	TRBJ1-5	.	CAWRWGGGNGPQHF	TGTGCCTGGAGATGGGGAGGGGGGAATGGGCCCCAGCATTTT
.	TRBV5-6	TRBJ2-3	TRBD1	CASSLGAGGNTDTQYF	TGTGCCAGCAGCTTAGGGGCAGGGGGAAACACAGATACGCAGTATTTT
.	TRBV9	TRBJ2-1	TRBD2	CASSVELAGWDEQFF	TGTGCCAGCAGCGTAGAGCTAGCGGGGTGGGATGAGCAGTTCTTC
many	TRBV9	TRBJ2-1	TRBD2	CASSVGGGAMGNEQFF	TGTGCCAGCAGCGTAGGCGGGGGGGCAATGGGCAATGAGCAGTTCTTC
.	TRBV7-9	TRBJ2-6	.	CASSLQGTGANVLTF	TGTGCCAGCAGCTTACAGGGTACTGGGGCCAACGTCCTGACTTTC
few	TRBV7-2	TRBJ2-5	.	CASSLVPSRSGETQYF	TGTGCCAGCAGCTTAGTCCCCTCCCGATCGGGAGAGACCCAGTACTTC
.	TRBV28	TRBJ1-6	TRBD1	CASSLSSGWDRSPLHF	TGTGCCAGCAGTTTAAGTAGCGGTTGGGACAGATCACCCCTCCACTTT
few	TRBV5-1	TRBJ1-6	TRBD1	CASSSSTGTGNSPLHF	TGCGCCAGCAGCTCCTCTACCGGGACAGGGAATTCACCCCTCCACTTT
few	TRBV2	TRBJ2-7	TRBD2	CASSEVAGSEQYF	TGTGCCAGCAGTGAGGTAGCGGGATCCGAGCAGTACTTC
.	TRBV4-1	TRBJ2-1	.	CASSDRTGYNEQFF	TGCGCCAGCAGCGACAGGACCGGATACAATGAGCAGTTCTTC
few	TRBV19	TRBJ2-2	TRBD2	CASSMRAGMYTGELFF	TGTGCCAGTAGTATGAGAGCGGGGATGTACACCGGGGAGCTGTTTTTT
.	TRBV7-2	TRBJ1-1	TRBD1	CASSRDRDRGITEAFF	TGTGCCAGCAGCCGGGACCGGGACAGGGGGATCACTGAAGCTTTCTTT
once	TRBV5-1	TRBJ2-5	.	CASSLEGEETQYF	TGCGCCAGCAGCTTGGAAGGGGAAGAGACCCAGTACTTC
.	TRBV6-6	TRBJ1-4	TRBD1	CASSYSGQDEKLFF	TGTGCCAGCAGTTACTCGGGACAGGATGAAAAACTGTTTTTT
.	TRBV30	TRBJ2-3	TRBD2	CVSGGRKGTPDTQYF	TGTGTCAGCGGGGGGAGAAAGGGAACCCCAGATACGCAGTATTTT
few	TRBV7-2	TRBJ1-2	.	CASSLDGTLYGYTF	TGTGCCAGCAGCTTAGACGGGACACTCTATGGCTACACCTTC
few	TRBV7-2	TRBJ2-7	TRBD2	CASKVAGESSYEQYF	TGTGCCAGCAAGGTAGCGGGAGAATCGTCGTACGAGCAGTACTTC
few	TRBV30	TRBJ1-2	TRBD1	CAWSVPGGYGYTF	TGTGCCTGGAGTGTACCAGGGGGCTATGGCTACACCTTC
few	TRBV5-1	TRBJ1-3	.	CASSLEVQGGGNTIYF	TGCGCCAGCAGCTTGGAAGTCCAGGGTGGTGGAAACACCATATATTTT
many	TRBV2	TRBJ2-2	TRBD2	CASRRGGSSGELFF	TGTGCCAGCAGGAGGGGAGGGTCCTCCGGGGAGCTGTTTTTT
.	TRBV4-3	TRBJ1-1	.	CASSHHRAEAFF	TGCGCCAGCAGCCACCACAGAGCTGAAGCTTTCTTT
few	TRBV28	TRBJ2-7	.	CASSRGGRYEQYF	TGTGCCAGCAGTAGGGGTGGGCGGTACGAGCAGTACTTC
few	TRBV5-5	TRBJ2-1	.	CASSRGGSSYNEQFF	TGTGCCAGCAGCCGAGGTGGGAGCTCCTACAATGAGCAGTTCTTC
.	TRBV5-1	TRBJ2-7	.	CASSWAGLSPSEQYF	TGCGCCAGCAGCTGGGCGGGACTCTCTCCTTCAGAGCAGTACTTC
few	TRBV10-2	TRBJ2-5	.	CASSEPAGTQYF	TGCGCCAGCAGTGAGCCAGCGGGGACCCAGTACTTC